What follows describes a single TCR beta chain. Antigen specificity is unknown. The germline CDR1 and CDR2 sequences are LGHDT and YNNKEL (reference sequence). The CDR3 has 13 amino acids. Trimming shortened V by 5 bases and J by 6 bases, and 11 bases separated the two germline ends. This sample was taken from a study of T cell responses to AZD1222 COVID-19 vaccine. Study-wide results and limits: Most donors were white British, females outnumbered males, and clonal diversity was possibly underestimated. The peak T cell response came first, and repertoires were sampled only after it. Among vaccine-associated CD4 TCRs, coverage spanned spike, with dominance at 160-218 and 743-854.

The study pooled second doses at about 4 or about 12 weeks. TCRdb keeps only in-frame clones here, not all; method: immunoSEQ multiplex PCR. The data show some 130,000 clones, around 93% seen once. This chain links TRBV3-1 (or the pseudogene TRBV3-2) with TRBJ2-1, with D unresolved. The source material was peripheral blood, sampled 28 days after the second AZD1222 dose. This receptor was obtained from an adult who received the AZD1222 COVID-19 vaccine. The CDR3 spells CASSSHGPNEQFF. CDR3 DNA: TGTGCCAGCAGCAGTCACGGGCCCAATGAGCAGTTCTTC.